This T cell receptor beta chain was observed in a study of OX40 agonist ivuxolimab in advanced cancers. Study-level information: The study treated patients with ivuxolimab, an agonistic anti-OX40 (CD134) antibody.

Germline V gene data show CDR1 as MNHEY and CDR2 as SVGAGI. Trimming took off 6 bases at V and 0 bases at J, with 6 bases between the two ends. This CDR3 has 13 residues. Study-level points and caveats: The CD4+ and CD8+ T cells in the blood had expanded clonally by week 6 at 0.1 to 3.0 mg/kg.

In the case of this clone: The antigen remains unidentified.

Data came from immunoSEQ multiplex PCR; TCRdb stores just in-frame clones and leaves some out. Among just over 80,000 clones, 88% were seen once, and the ten largest hold under 0.9%. The sequence came from an adult with an advanced solid tumor such as melanoma, head and neck, liver or kidney cancer. The chain combines TRBV6-5 with TRBJ1-5; D not certain. Material: CD4+ or CD8+ T cells sorted from blood, obtained in a trial of the OX40 agonist ivuxolimab. CDR3 sequence reads: CASRLDSNQPQHF. The CDR3 nucleotides read TGTGCCAGCAGACTTGATAGCAATCAGCCCCAGCATTTT.